This entry is about one TCR beta chain. Its antigen is undetermined. This record belongs to a study of blood T cells in healthy people across ages. Study-level findings and limits: Estimated diversity that came from one million T cells was considered an underestimate.

Each donor supplied roughly 10 milliliters of peripheral blood. Sample-barcoded 5' priming and a J-beta primer mix drove a second PCR of roughly 6 to 12 cycles. TCRdb fed the 5' RACE reads into MiXCR, producing one record per CDR3 protein. The sample consists of 800,000 to 950,000 distinct CDR3 sequences, 48% of them appearing once. Between the trimmed V and J ends, which lost 5 bases and 2 bases, there was a span of 9 bases. Germline lookup yields CDR1 ENHRY and CDR2 SYGVKD. The CDR3 is made up of 14 amino acids. The specimen sequenced was blood. The chain has TRBV10-3 and TRBJ2-2; D ambiguous. This sequence originates from a man aged 25 to 40 in good health. The DNA of the CDR3 is TGTGCCATCAGTCTCGACGGAAACACCGGGGAGCTGTTTTTT. The encoded protein is CAISLDGNTGELFF.